These 14 T cell receptor beta chains were all obtained from the same sample, sequenced in a study of cytomegalovirus exposure and HLA in healthy donors. Amplification used 60 Vbeta primers and 13 Jbeta primers. The method was immunoSEQ multiplex PCR; TCRdb's version includes in-frame clones alone and lacks a portion of them. Here the sample spans around 140,000 clones, approximately 84% being singletons. The sample taken for sequencing was PBMCs. All receptors come from a woman aged 55-69 years in good health and CMV-seropositive.

This rearrangement joins TRBV6-6 to TRBJ2-3; no clear D. Trimming removed 8 bases at V and 0 bases at J, with 15 bases between. Germline CDR1 and CDR2: MNHNY and SVGAGI (reference sequence). CDR3 length: 15 amino acids. This CDR3 reads CASAPTGSSTDTQYF. Written as DNA, the CDR3 is TGTGCCAGCGCCCCAACTGGTTCTAGCACAGATACGCAGTATTTT.

The V call is TRBV28, the J call TRBJ1-4; 10 nucleotides line up with TRBD1. The junction had 4 bases not matched to a gene; V was cut back by 5 bases and J by 7 bases. The CDR3 is 14 residues long. Germline lookup yields CDR1 MDHEN and CDR2 SYDVKM. DNA of the CDR3: TGTGCCAGCAGTAAGACAGGGGGCTTTGAAAAACTGTTTTTT. This encodes CASSKTGGFEKLFF.

The genes are TRBV5-1 and TRBJ1-1; D might be TRBD1 (6 bases). This CDR3 has 15 amino acids. Trimming left V 0 bases short and J 1 base short, with 10 bases between. CDR1 is SGHRS, CDR2 YFSETQ, per germline. The DNA of the CDR3 is TGCGCCAGCAGCTTGGGAGGGGGACCGAACACTGAAGCTTTCTTT. Translating it yields CASSLGGGPNTEAFF.

The chain employs TRBV5-4 and TRBJ2-5; D may be TRBD2 (6 bases). Trimming removed 3 bases from V and 5 bases from J, with 14 bases in between. The CDR3 runs to 14 residues. Germline CDR1 reads SGHNT; CDR2 reads YYREEE (reference sequence). CDR3 sequence reads: CASSSNPGEETQYF. In DNA form, the CDR3 reads TGTGCCAGCAGCTCAAATCCGGGGGAGGAGACCCAGTACTTC.

The J gene is TRBJ1-1, the V gene TRBV5-8, with a weak D call TRBD1 (5 bases). CDR3 length: 13 residues. V lost 1 base and J lost 7, with 11 bases in between. Germline assignment: CDR1 SGHTS and CDR2 YDEGEE. The CDR3 sequence: CASSLSRANEAFF. CDR3 DNA: TGTGCCAGCAGCTTGTCCAGGGCTAATGAAGCTTTCTTT.

The CDR3 here is CASSHVPGQGRDTQYF. DNA for the CDR3: TGTGCCAGCAGCCACGTCCCGGGACAGGGACGGGATACGCAGTATTTT. The chain combines TRBV7-9 with TRBJ2-3; 9 positions agree with TRBD1. The length of the CDR3 is 16 residues. Germline lookup yields CDR1 SEHNR and CDR2 FQNEAQ (reference sequence). The V segment lost 5 bases and the J segment 6 bases; nucleotides outside the gene matches: 12.

The chain joins TRBV6-6 to TRBJ2-5, with D hard to call. The CDR3 extends over 12 amino acids. Germline CDR1 and CDR2: MNHNY and SVGAGI (reference sequence). With 2 bases removed from V and 3 bases from J, the gap between germline ends came to 4 bases. CDR3 coding DNA: TGTGCCAGCAGTTACCCCAAAGAGACCCAGTACTTC. Protein product: CASSYPKETQYF.

This clone appeared a single time. V usage is TRBV28 and J usage is TRBJ1-2; 12 bases agree with TRBD1. CDR3 length equals 14 residues. Germline lookup yields CDR1 MDHEN and CDR2 SYDVKM. J lost 5 bases, V lost 6 bases, and 4 bases had no gene match. CDR3: CASSQGQGAYGYTF. Written as DNA, the CDR3 is TGTGCCAGCAGCCAGGGACAGGGGGCTTATGGCTACACCTTC.

As concerns this clone: Other DNA sequences in this sample translate to the same CDR3. The chain combines TRBV11-2 with TRBJ2-7; perhaps TRBD2 as D (6 bases). Germline-derived CDR1 and CDR2 are SGHAT and FQNNGV. This CDR3 is built from 13 residues. The V end lost 5 bases, the J end lost 1 base, and 9 bases lay between the germline ends. CDR3 DNA: TGTGCCAGCAGCCTCGGGGGTTCCTACGAGCAGTACTTC. Translated: CASSLGGSYEQYF.

This clone was counted between two and nine times. The chain carries TRBV30 and TRBJ1-3; no definite D call. Between the trimmed V and J ends, which lost 6 bases and 0 bases, there was a span of 6 bases. The CDR3 consists of 12 residues. CDR1 is GTSNPN and CDR2 is SVGIG in the germline V gene (reference sequence). CDR3 sequence (DNA): TGTGCCTGTCAGTTCTCTGGAAACACCATATATTTT. It yields the protein CACQFSGNTIYF.

The V gene is TRBV14, the J gene TRBJ1-2; 7 positions match TRBD1. With 0 bases clipped from V and 5 bases from J, the junction kept 9 bases outside the gene matches. The CDR3 totals 16 residues. The germline CDR1 and CDR2 sequences are SGHDN and FVKESK. The CDR3 DNA follows: TGTGCCAGCAGCCAAGATCAAGGCAGGGGGAGGTATGGCTACACCTTC. Translated: CASSQDQGRGRYGYTF.

The genes are TRBV7-3 and TRBJ1-1; TRBD1 is a possible D gene (5 bases). V shed 5 bases and J shed 1 base, with 8 bases lying between them. CDR3 length equals 13 residues. Germline V lookup: CDR1 SGHTA, CDR2 FQGTGA. The CDR3 reads CASSRQRNTEAFF. CDR3 nucleotide sequence: TGTGCCAGCAGCAGACAGAGGAACACTGAAGCTTTCTTT.

This sequence joins TRBV7-2 and TRBJ2-5; 9 bases fit TRBD2. The CDR3 has 17 residues. J lost 4 bases, V lost 1 base, and 10 bases had no gene match. Germline lookup yields CDR1 SGHTA and CDR2 FQGNSA. CDR3 sequence reads: CASSLGLLAGMAETQYF. The DNA for the CDR3 is TGTGCCAGCAGCTTAGGTCTCCTAGCGGGAATGGCAGAGACCCAGTACTTC.

The rearrangement uses TRBV5-1 and TRBJ2-3, with TRBD2 as a possible D gene (5 bases). CDR3 length equals 15 residues. With 4 bases removed from V and 0 bases from J, the gap between germline ends came to 12 bases. CDR1 SGHRS and CDR2 YFSETQ come from the germline V gene. CDR3 loop: CASSLGRASTDTQYF. The CDR3 DNA reads TGCGCCAGCAGCCTTGGGAGAGCTAGCACAGATACGCAGTATTTT. The full variable domain, rest sourced from reference TRBV5-1 and TRBJ2-3, is KAGVTQTPRYLIKTRGQQVTLSCSPISGHRSVSWYQQTPGQGLQFLFEYFSETQRNKGNFPGRFSGRQFSNSRSEMNVSTLELGDSALYLCASSLGRASTDTQYFGPGTRLTVL.